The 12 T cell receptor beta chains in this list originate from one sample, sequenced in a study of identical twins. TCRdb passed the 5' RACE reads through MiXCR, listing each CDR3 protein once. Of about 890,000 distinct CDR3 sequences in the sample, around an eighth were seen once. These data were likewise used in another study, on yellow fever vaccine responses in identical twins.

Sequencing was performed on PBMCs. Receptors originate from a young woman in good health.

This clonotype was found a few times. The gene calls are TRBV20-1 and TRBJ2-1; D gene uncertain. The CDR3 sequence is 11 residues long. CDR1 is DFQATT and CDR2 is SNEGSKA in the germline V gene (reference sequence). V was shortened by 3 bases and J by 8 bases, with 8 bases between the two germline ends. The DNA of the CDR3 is TGCAGTGCTAGTTCTTCAGATGAGCAGTTCTTC. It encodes CSASSSDEQFF.

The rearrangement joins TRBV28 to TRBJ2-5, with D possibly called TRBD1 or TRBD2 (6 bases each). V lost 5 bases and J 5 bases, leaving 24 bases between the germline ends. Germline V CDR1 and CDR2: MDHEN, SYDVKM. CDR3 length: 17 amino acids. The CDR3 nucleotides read TGTGCCAGCAGTCCTCTCTTAAGCAGGGGAGGATACGAGACCCAGTACTTC. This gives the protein CASSPLLSRGGYETQYF.

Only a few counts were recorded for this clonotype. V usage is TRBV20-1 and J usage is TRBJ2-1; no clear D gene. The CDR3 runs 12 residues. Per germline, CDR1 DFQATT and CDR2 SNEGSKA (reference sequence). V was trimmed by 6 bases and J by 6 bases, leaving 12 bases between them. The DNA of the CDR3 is TGCAGTGCCCCCAACTTCGGCAATGAGCAGTTCTTC. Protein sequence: CSAPNFGNEQFF.

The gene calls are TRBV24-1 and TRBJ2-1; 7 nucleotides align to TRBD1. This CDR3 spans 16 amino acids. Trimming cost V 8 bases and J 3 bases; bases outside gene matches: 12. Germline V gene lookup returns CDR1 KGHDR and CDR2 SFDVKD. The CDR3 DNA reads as TGTGCCACCACCGGGTCAGGGACAGAGCGCTACAATGAGCAGTTCTTC. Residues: CATTGSGTERYNEQFF.

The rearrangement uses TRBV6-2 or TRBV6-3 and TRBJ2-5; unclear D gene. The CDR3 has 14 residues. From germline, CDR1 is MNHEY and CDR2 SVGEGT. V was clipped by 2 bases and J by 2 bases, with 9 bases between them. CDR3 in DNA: TGTGCCAGCAGTTACGGGCGGATACAAGAGACCCAGTACTTC. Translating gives CASSYGRIQETQYF.

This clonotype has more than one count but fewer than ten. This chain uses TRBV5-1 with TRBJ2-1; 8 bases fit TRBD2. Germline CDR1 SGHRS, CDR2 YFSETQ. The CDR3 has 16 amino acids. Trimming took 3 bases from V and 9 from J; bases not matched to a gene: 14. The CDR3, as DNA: TGCGCCAGCAGCTCCGAACCAGGACTAGCCGTCTTTGAGCAGTTCTTC. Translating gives CASSSEPGLAVFEQFF.

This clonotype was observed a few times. Written as DNA, the CDR3 is TGTGCCAGCAGCCCGGGACAGAAAAAGACGCAGTATTTT. Its translation is CASSPGQKKTQYF. V is TRBV7-2 and J is TRBJ2-3; 7 bases are shared with TRBD1. The CDR3 is made up of 13 amino acids. The germline gives CDR1 SGHTA, CDR2 FQGNSA. The V and J ends lost 5 bases and 9 bases, in that order; junction bases with no gene match: 8.

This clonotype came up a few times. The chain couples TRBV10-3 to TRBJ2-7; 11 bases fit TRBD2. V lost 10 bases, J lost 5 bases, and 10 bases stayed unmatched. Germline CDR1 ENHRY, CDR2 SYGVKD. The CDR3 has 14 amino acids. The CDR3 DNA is TGTGCCACCAGGAAACTAGCGGGAGTCGACGAGCAGTACTTC. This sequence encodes CATRKLAGVDEQYF.

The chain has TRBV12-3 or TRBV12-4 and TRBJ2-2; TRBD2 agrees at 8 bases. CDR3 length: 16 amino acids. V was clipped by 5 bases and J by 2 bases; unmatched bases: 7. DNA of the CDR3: TGTGCCAGCAGTCCTATAGCGGGGATAAACACCGGGGAGCTGTTTTTT. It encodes CASSPIAGINTGELFF.

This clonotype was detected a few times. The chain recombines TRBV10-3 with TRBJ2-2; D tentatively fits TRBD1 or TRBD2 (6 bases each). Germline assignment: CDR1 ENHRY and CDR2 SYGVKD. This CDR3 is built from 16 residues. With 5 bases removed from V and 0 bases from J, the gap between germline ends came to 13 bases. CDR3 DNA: TGTGCCATCAGTTTTACGGGGGCCGCGAACACCGGGGAGCTGTTTTTT. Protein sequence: CAISFTGAANTGELFF.

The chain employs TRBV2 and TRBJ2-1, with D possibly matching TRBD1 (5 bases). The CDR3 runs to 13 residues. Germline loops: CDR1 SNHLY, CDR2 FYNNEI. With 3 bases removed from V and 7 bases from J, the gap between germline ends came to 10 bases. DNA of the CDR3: TGTGCCAGCAGTGACAGGGTTACGAATGAGCAGTTCTTC. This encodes CASSDRVTNEQFF.

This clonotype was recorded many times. For the CDR3, the DNA is TGTGCCAGCAGCAACGCGAACACTGAAGCTTTCTTT. It is translated as CASSNANTEAFF. The genes are TRBV9 and TRBJ1-1, with unresolved D. The CDR3 spans 12 residues. Germline V gives CDR1 SGDLS, CDR2 YYNGEE. V lost 4 bases, J lost 1 base, and 5 bases lay in between.